This record covers a single TCR beta chain. The antigen is not known. This entry comes from a study of vaccination and CD4 T cells after COVID-19. The assay that was used to sequence DNA from cultured CD4+ T cells was the Oncomine TCR Beta short-read assay. Once CD4+ T cells had been cultured, genomic DNA was extracted from them. TCRdb reprocessed the PCR reads via MiXCR and lists one record per CDR3 protein. Counted here are some 4,200 distinct CDR3 sequences, about 35% occurring once; the ten biggest clones make up about 25%. V dropped 0 bases and J dropped 8 bases, with 7 bases sitting between them. The length of the CDR3 is 12 residues. Treatment indicated: roughly 11-day PBMC culture with coronavirus spike peptide pools or control peptides (ViraFEST assay). CD4+ T cells of the unexposed donor were collected before the COVID-19 pandemic (2011-2018).

This chain uses TRBV12-3 or TRBV12-4 with TRBJ1-2; no definite D call. Specimen: CD4+ T cells from blood, cultured in vitro. This clonotype was sampled from a human donor in good health. The CDR3 is CASSLAGIGYTF. CDR3 nucleotide sequence: TGTGCCAGCAGTTTAGCAGGGATCGGCTACACCTTC.